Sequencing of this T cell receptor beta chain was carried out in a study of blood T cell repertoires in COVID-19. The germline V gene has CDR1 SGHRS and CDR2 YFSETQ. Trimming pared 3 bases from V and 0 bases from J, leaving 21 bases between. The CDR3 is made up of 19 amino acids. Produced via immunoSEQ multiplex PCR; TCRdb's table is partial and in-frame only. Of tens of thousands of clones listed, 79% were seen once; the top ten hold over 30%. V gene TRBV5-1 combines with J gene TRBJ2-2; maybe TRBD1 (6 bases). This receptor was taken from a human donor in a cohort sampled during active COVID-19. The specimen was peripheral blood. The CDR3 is CASSYRDTDFHANTGELFF. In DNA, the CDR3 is TGCGCCAGCAGCTATCGGGACACAGATTTTCACGCGAACACCGGGGAGCTGTTTTTT.